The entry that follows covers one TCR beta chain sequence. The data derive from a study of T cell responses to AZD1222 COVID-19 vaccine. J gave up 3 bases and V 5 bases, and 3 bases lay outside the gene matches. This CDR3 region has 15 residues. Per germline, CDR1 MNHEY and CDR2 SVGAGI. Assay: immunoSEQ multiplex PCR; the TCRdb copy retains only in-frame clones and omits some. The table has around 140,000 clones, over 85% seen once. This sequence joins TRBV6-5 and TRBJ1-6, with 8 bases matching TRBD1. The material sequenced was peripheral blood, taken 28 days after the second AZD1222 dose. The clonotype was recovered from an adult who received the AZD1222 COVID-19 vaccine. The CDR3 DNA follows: TGTGCCAGCAGTACCGGACAGGGCTATAATTCACCCCTCCACTTT. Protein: CASSTGQGYNSPLHF.